Here is one T cell receptor (beta chain) with its context. In this sample, this clone turned up a few times. Its antigen remains unidentified. It has no much larger one-base neighbor in the sample; base qualities were not kept. The immunoSEQ Assay, a bias-controlled multiplex PCR, was used to amplify TCRbeta CDR3 regions from genomic DNA. In the source study's methods: The number of nucleated cells in each sample was estimated from the amplification of reference gene primers within the assay. To quantify the absolute abundance of each unique TCRbeta CDR3 rearrangement, sequence reads were collapsed and filtered. Productive Simpson clonality was computed per sample as the square root of Simpson's diversity index over productive rearrangements. Here the immuneACCESS table is served through TCRdb, limited to in-frame sequences with V and J called. Missing clones are a known gap in these copies; in checked studies unresolved V genes cover under half, and the rest lacks a known reason. V and J calls and clone size are those listed in that table; D and trimming were worked out from the DNA. The sample records hundreds of thousands of clones, around 87% of which are singletons. The ten largest clones take up about 1.5% of the sample.

The source of the sample is a study of blood T cell repertoires in COVID-19 (dated by TCRdb to about 2020). With respect to the entire study: The collaborator samples originated in the United States, Italy and Spain and spanned the acute and convalescent phases of COVID-19. The prospective study material was composed of cDNA or gDNA derived from T cells, B-cell-depleted T cells, or PBMCs. Deeply sampled blood TCRbeta repertoires from subjects exposed to, actively infected with, or recovered from COVID-19 were included in the dataset. A freely available public database, intended as a resource for researchers studying the immune response to SARS-CoV-2, is where the repertoires were released. Samples came from the ongoing ImmuneRACE study (first 160 participants) plus 1,254 subjects from 6 global collaborators. The sample metadata nearly always contained a de-identified subject ID, COVID-19 status, age in years and sex. HLA class I and class II types, where available, came from metadata supplied by the sample provider rather than from assay-based typing.

On the study overall, not on this receptor specifically: The quantity of clinical and demographic metadata differed by source and by participant and was supplied without curation.

The CDR3, cysteine through phenylalanine, is 12 amino acids long. Only CDR3 DNA remains: 36 bases, in frame from the first base. For CDR1 and CDR2, the germline V gene lists SGHRS and YFSETQ. Trimming takes 4 bases from V and 7 bases from J, and the germline ends sit 12 bases apart. Participants in the prospective study were aged roughly 18 to 95 years, lived in some 24 United States geographic areas, and enrolled through a virtual design. In the prospective study, cohorts were assigned on the basis of participant-reported clinical history obtained from a screening survey and a study questionnaire. ImmuneRACE Cohort 3 recovered participants were defined by two consecutive negative NP/OP PCR tests, healthcare professional clearance, or symptom resolution. Each participant in the prospective study had whole blood, serum and a nasopharyngeal or oropharyngeal swab collected by mobile phlebotomists. Prospective study participants could optionally give additional blood draws and questionnaires over a 2-month period. Blood samples from the prospective study were shipped frozen or at room temperature prior to DNA extraction.

Source material: PBMCs or T cells enriched from blood (not recorded which). This TCR derives from a woman between 50 and 59 years old who had recovered from COVID-19. The V and J segments used are TRBV5-1 and TRBJ2-7, with a weak D call of TRBD2 (5 bases match). The DNA sequence reads TGCGCCAGCAGCGCCGAGACGGGGGAGCAGTACTTC. Protein translation: CASSAETGEQYF.